This is a list of T cell receptor beta chains from one sample in a study of blood T cell repertoires in COVID-19. This table comes from immunoSEQ multiplex PCR, and its TCRdb copy is limited to in-frame clones, with some not included. The sample yields roughly 190,000 clones, 65% to 85% seen once. The sequencing sample was made of peripheral blood. These receptors came from a man over 45 with active or convalescent COVID-19. Each CDR3 is given with its conserved first and last residue. The D gene is left open where the match is weak. A row's size may be missing; if present it is once, few, many or a size class.

>-|TRBD1|TRBV10-3|TRBJ1-1
CAISEFLTGGEAFF
TGTGCCATCAGTGAGTTTCTTACAGGGGGTGAAGCTTTCTTT
>-|TRBD1|TRBV10-3|TRBJ2-6
CAIRDNPGQGASGANVLTF
TGTGCCATCAGAGATAACCCGGGACAGGGAGCCTCTGGGGCCAACGTCCTGACTTTC
>many|TRBD1|TRBV28|TRBJ1-1
CASSLYPGGANTEAFF
TGTGCCAGCAGTTTATACCCAGGGGGCGCGAACACTGAAGCTTTCTTT
>-|-|TRBV4-3|TRBJ1-2
CASSQAGGSANYGYTF
TGCGCCAGCAGCCAAGCGGGTGGCAGTGCTAACTATGGCTACACCTTC
>-|-|TRBV12-3/TRBV12-4|TRBJ1-1
CASILGADTEAFF
TGTGCCAGCATCCTGGGGGCGGACACTGAAGCTTTCTTT
>-|-|TRBV18|TRBJ2-3
CASSPPTVTDTQYF
TGTGCCAGCTCACCACCGACAGTCACAGATACGCAGTATTTT
>-|-|TRBV18|TRBJ2-3
CASSEWAGIDTDTQYF
TGTGCCAGCTCAGAGTGGGCAGGGATTGATACAGATACGCAGTATTTT
>-|-|TRBV5-1|TRBJ2-1
CASSEGSYNEQFF
TGCGCCAGCAGTGAGGGCTCCTACAATGAGCAGTTCTTC
>-|TRBD1|TRBV2|TRBJ2-7
CASRTGGGEQYF
TGTGCCAGCAGGACAGGGGGGGGCGAGCAGTACTTC
>once|-|TRBV11-2|TRBJ2-7
CASSLRPGAQSSYEQYF
TGTGCCAGCAGCTTAAGACCAGGGGCACAAAGCTCCTACGAGCAGTACTTC
>-|-|TRBV10-1|TRBJ2-3
CASSEVGGEDTQYF
TGCGCCAGCAGTGAAGTAGGGGGAGAAGATACGCAGTATTTT
>-|-|TRBV5-4|TRBJ2-1
CASSLAFDNEQFF
TGTGCCAGCAGCTTGGCGTTCGACAATGAGCAGTTCTTC
>-|-|TRBV7-8|TRBJ2-3
CASSAAGASTDTQYF
TGTGCCAGCAGCGCGGCGGGGGCGTCCACAGATACGCAGTATTTT
>-|TRBD1|TRBV11-2|TRBJ2-2
CASSWRQGVGMGELFF
TGTGCCAGCAGCTGGAGACAGGGAGTAGGGATGGGGGAGCTGTTTTTT
>-|-|TRBV25-1|TRBJ1-5
CASTRGVEPQHF
TGTGCCAGCACCCGGGGAGTGGAGCCCCAGCATTTT
>-|-|TRBV9|TRBJ2-3
CASSPRLVGSTDTQYF
TGTGCCAGCAGCCCCCGCCTCGTCGGGAGCACAGATACGCAGTATTTT
>-|TRBD1|TRBV19|TRBJ1-1
CASGPRGGSEAFF
TGTGCCAGTGGCCCCCGAGGGGGCTCGGAAGCTTTCTTT
>-|-|TRBV4-1|TRBJ1-1
CASSQGGLKNTEAFF
TGCGCCAGCAGCCAAGGCGGACTGAAGAACACTGAAGCTTTCTTT
>-|-|TRBV11-2|TRBJ2-5
CASSLDLAKETQYF
TGTGCCAGCAGCTTAGATCTGGCCAAAGAGACCCAGTACTTC
>-|-|TRBV21-1|TRBJ2-5
CASSKTQGLEETQYF
TGTGCCAGCAGCAAAACCCAGGGTCTCGAAGAGACCCAGTACTTC
>-|-|TRBV9|TRBJ2-1
CASSVGGRGTGPSYNEQFF
TGTGCCAGCAGCGTAGGCGGGAGGGGGACAGGTCCCTCCTACAATGAGCAGTTCTTC
>-|-|TRBV2|TRBJ1-4
CALSPGLGEKLFF
TGTGCCCTGTCCCCGGGACTAGGTGAAAAACTGTTTTTT
>-|-|TRBV5-4|TRBJ2-2
CASTNVGGRANTGELFF
TGTGCCAGCACCAACGTTGGTGGGAGAGCGAACACCGGGGAGCTGTTTTTT
>-|-|TRBV7-9|TRBJ2-7
CASSPGSVYEQYF
TGTGCCAGCAGCCCTGGTTCGGTTTACGAGCAGTACTTC
>-|TRBD1|TRBV5-1|TRBJ1-1
CASSPTPGQDAEAFF
TGCGCCAGCAGCCCTACCCCGGGACAGGATGCTGAAGCTTTCTTT
>-|TRBD2|TRBV7-9|TRBJ2-5
CASSSGTSGRQETQYF
TGTGCCAGCAGCTCAGGGACTAGCGGGCGCCAAGAGACCCAGTACTTC
>few|-|TRBV28|TRBJ1-1
CASSLGRGPGTEAFF
TGTGCCAGCAGTTTAGGTAGGGGCCCAGGCACTGAAGCTTTCTTT
>few|-|TRBV5-5|TRBJ2-7
CASSPLYEQYF
TGTGCCAGCAGCCCTCTATACGAGCAGTACTTC
>-|TRBD1|TRBV6-4|TRBJ1-2
CASSDFTVQGQVDF
TGTGCCAGCAGTGACTTCACCGTCCAGGGACAGGTGGACTTC
>-|TRBD1|TRBV10-3|TRBJ1-3
CAISESSGGNGGNTIYF
TGTGCCATCAGTGAGTCTTCAGGGGGAAATGGAGGAAACACCATATATTTT
>-|-|TRBV7-8|TRBJ1-1
CASSPAALWGGTMNTEAFF
TGTGCCAGCAGCCCCGCCGCTTTATGGGGGGGCACCATGAACACTGAAGCTTTCTTT
>-|-|TRBV12-3/TRBV12-4|TRBJ2-1
CASSFPGHEQFF
TGTGCCAGCAGTTTCCCAGGGCATGAGCAGTTCTTC
>-|TRBD2|TRBV7-2|TRBJ2-1
CASSRWRGTSRNNEQFF
TGTGCCAGCAGCCGCTGGCGGGGGACTAGCCGAAACAATGAGCAGTTCTTC
>few|TRBD1|TRBV10-1|TRBJ1-1
CASSATGQLNTEAFF
TGCGCCAGCAGTGCCACGGGACAGTTGAACACTGAAGCTTTCTTT
>-|TRBD2|TRBV6-5|TRBJ2-1
CASSGTSGHNEQFF
TGTGCCAGCAGCGGGACTAGCGGACACAATGAGCAGTTCTTC
>-|-|TRBV7-9|TRBJ2-5
CASSLSVYSGETQYF
TGTGCCAGCAGTCTTAGCGTCTACTCAGGAGAGACCCAGTACTTC
>-|TRBD2|TRBV10-1|TRBJ2-3
CASSEFPAGGRTDTQYF
TGCGCCAGCAGTGAGTTTCCAGCGGGAGGGCGCACAGATACGCAGTATTTT